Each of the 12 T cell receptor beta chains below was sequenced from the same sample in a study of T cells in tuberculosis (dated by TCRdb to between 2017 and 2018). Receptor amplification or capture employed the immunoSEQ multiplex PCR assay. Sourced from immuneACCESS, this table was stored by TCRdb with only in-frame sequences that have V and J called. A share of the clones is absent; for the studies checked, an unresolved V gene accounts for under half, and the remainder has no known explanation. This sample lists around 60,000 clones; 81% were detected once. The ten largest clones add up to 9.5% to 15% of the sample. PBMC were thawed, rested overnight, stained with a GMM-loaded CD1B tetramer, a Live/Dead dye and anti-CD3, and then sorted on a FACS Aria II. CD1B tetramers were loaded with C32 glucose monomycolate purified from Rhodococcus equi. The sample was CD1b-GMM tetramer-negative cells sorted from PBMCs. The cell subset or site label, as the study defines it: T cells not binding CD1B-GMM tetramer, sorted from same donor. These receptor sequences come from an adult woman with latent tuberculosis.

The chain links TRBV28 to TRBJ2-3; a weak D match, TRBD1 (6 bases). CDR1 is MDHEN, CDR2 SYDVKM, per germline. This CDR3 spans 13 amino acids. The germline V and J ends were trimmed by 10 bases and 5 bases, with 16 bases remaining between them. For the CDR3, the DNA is TGTGCCAACTGCCGGGCAGGGGAAGATACGCAGTATTTT. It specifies CANCRAGEDTQYF.

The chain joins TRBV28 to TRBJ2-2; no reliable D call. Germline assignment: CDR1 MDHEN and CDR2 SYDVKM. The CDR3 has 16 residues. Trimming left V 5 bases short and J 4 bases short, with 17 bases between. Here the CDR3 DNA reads TGTGCCAGCAGTGCTTCAGTAGCACTAATCACCGGGGAGCTGTTTTTT. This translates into CASSASVALITGELFF.

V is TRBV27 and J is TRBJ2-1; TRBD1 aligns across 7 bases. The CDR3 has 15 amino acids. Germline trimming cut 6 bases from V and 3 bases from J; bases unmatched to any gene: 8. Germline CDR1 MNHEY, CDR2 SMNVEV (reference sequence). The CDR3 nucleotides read TGTGCCAGCAGCGTACAGGGGTCCTACTACAATGAGCAGTTCTTC. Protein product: CASSVQGSYYNEQFF.

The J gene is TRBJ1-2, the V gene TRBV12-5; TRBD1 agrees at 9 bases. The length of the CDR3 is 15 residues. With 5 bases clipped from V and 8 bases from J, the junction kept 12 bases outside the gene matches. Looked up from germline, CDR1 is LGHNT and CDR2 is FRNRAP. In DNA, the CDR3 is TGTGCTAGTGGTCCCTCGGGACAGGGAAGCTACGGCTACACCTTC. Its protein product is CASGPSGQGSYGYTF.

CDR3: CATNRRDRGRDEQFF. CDR3 sequence (DNA): TGTGCCACCAACCGAAGGGACAGGGGGCGGGATGAGCAGTTCTTC. The chain links TRBV5-4 to TRBJ2-1; 12 positions agree with TRBD1. CDR3 length: 15 residues. The V gene end was trimmed by 9 bases and the J gene end by 8 bases; junction bases not matched to a gene: 12. Germline CDR1 SGHNT, CDR2 YYREEE (reference sequence).

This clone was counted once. The DNA for the CDR3 is TGTGCCAGCAGTTTGGCGGGAGCCAATGAGCAGTTCTTC. Encoded protein: CASSLAGANEQFF. The chain employs TRBV27 and TRBJ2-1, with TRBD2 matching over 7 bases. The CDR3 contains 13 residues. The germline gives CDR1 MNHEY, CDR2 SMNVEV (reference sequence). V dropped 3 bases and J dropped 6; count of bases not matched to a gene: 2.

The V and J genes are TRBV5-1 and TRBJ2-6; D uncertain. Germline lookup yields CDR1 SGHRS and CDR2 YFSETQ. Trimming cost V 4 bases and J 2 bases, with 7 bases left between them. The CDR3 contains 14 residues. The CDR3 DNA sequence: TGCGCCAGCAGCCTCACGGCTGGGGCCAACGTCCTGACTTTC. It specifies CASSLTAGANVLTF. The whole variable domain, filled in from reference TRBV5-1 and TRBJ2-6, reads KAGVTQTPRYLIKTRGQQVTLSCSPISGHRSVSWYQQTPGQGLQFLFEYFSETQRNKGNFPGRFSGRQFSNSRSEMNVSTLELGDSALYLCASSLTAGANVLTFGAGSRLTVL.

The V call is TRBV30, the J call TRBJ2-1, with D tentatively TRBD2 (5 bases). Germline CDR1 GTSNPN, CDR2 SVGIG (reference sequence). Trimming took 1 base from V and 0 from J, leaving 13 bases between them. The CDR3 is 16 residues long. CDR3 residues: CAWSARVGSSYNEQFF. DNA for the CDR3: TGTGCCTGGAGTGCCCGAGTGGGGAGCTCCTACAATGAGCAGTTCTTC.

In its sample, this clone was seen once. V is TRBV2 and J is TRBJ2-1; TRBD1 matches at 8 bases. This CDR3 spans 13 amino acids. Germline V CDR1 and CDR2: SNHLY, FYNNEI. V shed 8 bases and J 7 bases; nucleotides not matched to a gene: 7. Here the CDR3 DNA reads TGTGCCAGCCTGAACAGGGGGTGGAATGAGCAGTTCTTC. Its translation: CASLNRGWNEQFF.

Here the CDR3 DNA reads TGTGCCAGCTCAACCGACAGGGACAATGAGCAGTTCTTC. Its translation is CASSTDRDNEQFF. The chain couples TRBV18 to TRBJ2-1, with 7 bases that match TRBD1. Germline V gives CDR1 KGHSH, CDR2 LQKENI. V dropped 5 bases and J dropped 5; count of bases not matched to a gene: 3. The CDR3 length is 13 residues.

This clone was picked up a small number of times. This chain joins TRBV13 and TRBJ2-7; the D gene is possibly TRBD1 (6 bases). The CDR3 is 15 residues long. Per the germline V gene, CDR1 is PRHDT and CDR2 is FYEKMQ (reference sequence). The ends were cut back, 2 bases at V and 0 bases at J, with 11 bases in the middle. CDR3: CASSLRPGDSYEQYF. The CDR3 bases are TGTGCCAGCAGCTTACGGCCAGGGGACTCCTACGAGCAGTACTTC.

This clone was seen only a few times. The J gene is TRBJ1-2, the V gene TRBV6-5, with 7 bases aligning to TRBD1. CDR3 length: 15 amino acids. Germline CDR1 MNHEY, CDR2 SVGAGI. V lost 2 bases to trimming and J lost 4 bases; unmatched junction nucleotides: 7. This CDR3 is CASSYNRGGGYGYTF. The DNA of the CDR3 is TGTGCCAGCAGTTACAACAGGGGAGGAGGCTATGGCTACACCTTC.